Listed here are 17 T cell receptor beta chains from one sample, sequenced in a study of blood T cell repertoires in COVID-19. Some clones are missing from TCRdb's copy, which holds only in-frame ones; the method was immunoSEQ multiplex PCR. The profile shows about 400,000 clones, 89% of them singletons. Sequences were obtained from peripheral blood. The receptors shown here come from a man in his forties or fifties with acute or convalescent COVID-19.

The chain has TRBV7-8 and TRBJ1-2; a possible D gene is TRBD1 (5 bases). Germline V gives CDR1 SGHVS, CDR2 FQNEAQ. This CDR3 is built from 17 residues. Trimming removed 3 bases at V and 5 bases at J, with 22 bases between. This chain's CDR3 is CASSLGFYSGQGYGYTF. The CDR3 nucleotides are TGTGCCAGCAGCTTGGGATTCTATTCAGGGCAAGGATATGGCTACACCTTC.

This chain links TRBV2 with TRBJ2-7; perhaps TRBD2 as D (6 bases). Germline lookup yields CDR1 SNHLY and CDR2 FYNNEI. V was shortened by 9 bases and J by 7 bases, with 16 bases between the two germline ends. This CDR3 is built from 12 residues. CDR3 coding DNA: TGTGCCAGTGGATCCGGGACTGTAGAGCAGTACTTC. Translating it yields CASGSGTVEQYF.

The chain's CDR3 is CASSSTGAGELFF. CDR3 DNA sequence: TGTGCCAGCTCATCTACAGGGGCCGGGGAGCTGTTTTTT. The chain carries TRBV18 and TRBJ2-2; the match to TRBD1 covers 7 bases. V was clipped by 5 bases and J by 6 bases; unmatched bases: 3. The CDR3 runs 13 residues. CDR1 is KGHSH and CDR2 is LQKENI in the germline V gene. Full variable domain (missing parts from reference TRBV18 and TRBJ2-2): NAGVMQNPRHLVRRRGQEARLRCSPMKGHSHVYWYRQLPEEGLKFMVYLQKENIIDESGMPKERFSAEFPKEGPSILRIQQVVRGDSAAYFCASSSTGAGELFFGEGSRLTVL.

The genes are TRBV5-1 and TRBJ1-3; D call uncertain. The CDR3 length is 16 residues. V was shortened by 4 bases and J by 0 bases, with 14 bases between the two germline ends. Germline V gene data show CDR1 as SGHRS and CDR2 as YFSETQ. DNA for the CDR3: TGCGCCAGCAGCCCGGGAACCTGGGACTCTGGAAACACCATATATTTT. It specifies CASSPGTWDSGNTIYF.

CDR3 sequence: CASSLSIGLPYNEQFF. The CDR3 coding sequence is TGTGCCAGCAGTTTATCGATTGGACTACCATACAATGAGCAGTTCTTC. The chain joins TRBV27 to TRBJ2-1, with D possibly TRBD2 on 6 matching bases. Germline lookup yields CDR1 MNHEY and CDR2 SMNVEV (reference sequence). The germline V and J ends were trimmed by 0 bases and 4 bases, with 13 bases remaining between them. The CDR3 contains 16 residues.

A single count supports this clone. J is TRBJ2-3 and V is TRBV7-2, with 11 bases matching TRBD1. The CDR3 extends over 17 amino acids. Germline loops: CDR1 SGHTA, CDR2 FQGNSA. With 2 bases clipped from V and 4 bases from J, the junction kept 8 bases outside the gene matches. CDR3 loop: CASSLIGTGGMADTQYF. CDR3 DNA: TGTGCCAGCAGCTTAATTGGGACAGGGGGTATGGCAGATACGCAGTATTTT.

The DNA of the CDR3 is TGTGCCAGCAGTAACCCACAGGTCTCTGGAAACACCATATATTTT. Protein product: CASSNPQVSGNTIYF. The chain couples TRBV6-6 to TRBJ1-3, with a possible D match to TRBD1 (5 bases). CDR3 length equals 15 residues. Germline assignment: CDR1 MNHNY and CDR2 SVGAGI (reference sequence). V lost 5 bases, J lost 0 bases, and 11 bases lay in between.

CDR3 in amino acids: CATTGTSGRSDTQYF. CDR3 bases: TGTGCCACTACAGGGACTAGCGGGAGGTCCGATACGCAGTATTTT. V gene TRBV19 combines with J gene TRBJ2-3; 15 bases agree with TRBD2. In germline, CDR1 is LNHDA, CDR2 SQIVND (reference sequence). The V segment lost 10 bases and the J segment 6 bases; nucleotides outside the gene matches: 8. The CDR3 is made up of 15 amino acids.

This sequence joins TRBV11-2 and TRBJ2-3, with D unresolved. The V and J ends lost 2 bases and 7 bases respectively, with 16 bases between them. CDR3 length: 15 residues. Germline V gene lookup returns CDR1 SGHAT and CDR2 FQNNGV. The CDR3 sequence is CASSLISIQANTQYF. In nucleotides, the CDR3 is TGTGCCAGCAGCTTAATCTCCATTCAGGCAAATACGCAGTATTTT.

The chain employs TRBV3-1 (or the pseudogene TRBV3-2) and TRBJ1-5; no clear D. The V end lost 0 bases, the J end lost 9 bases, and 9 bases lay between the germline ends. The CDR3 sequence is 13 residues long. Germline values: CDR1 LGHDT, CDR2 YNNKEL (reference sequence). The CDR3 protein is CASSQDRDRPQHF. The CDR3, as DNA: TGTGCCAGCAGCCAAGATCGGGATCGGCCCCAGCATTTT.

V and J are TRBV18 and TRBJ2-5, with TRBD1 matching 8 bases. V shed 5 bases, J shed 5 bases, and the junction held 4 bases outside the gene matches. Germline V gene data show CDR1 as KGHSH and CDR2 as LQKENI. The CDR3 contains 13 residues. This CDR3 is CASSARGRETQYF. For the CDR3, the DNA is TGTGCCAGCTCAGCCAGGGGGCGGGAGACCCAGTACTTC.

The chain joins TRBV6-2 or TRBV6-3 to TRBJ2-7; D ambiguous. Germline CDR1 and CDR2: MNHEY and SVGEGT. This CDR3 region has 14 residues. Between the trimmed V and J ends, which lost 0 bases and 0 bases, there was a span of 6 bases. The chain's CDR3 is CASSYSKHSYEQYF. The CDR3, as DNA: TGTGCCAGCAGTTACTCGAAACACTCCTACGAGCAGTACTTC.

V is TRBV7-9 and J is TRBJ2-7; 7 bases are shared with TRBD2. This CDR3 contains 18 residues. Per the germline V gene, CDR1 is SEHNR and CDR2 is FQNEAQ (reference sequence). V was clipped by 0 bases and J by 0 bases; unmatched bases: 11. The DNA for the CDR3 is TGTGCCAGCAGCTTAGCCGATTGGGGAGGGCCGACCTCCTACGAGCAGTACTTC. This gives the protein CASSLADWGGPTSYEQYF.

The J gene is TRBJ1-1, the V gene TRBV7-2, with 10 positions matching TRBD1. The CDR3 length is 13 residues. Per the germline V gene, CDR1 is SGHTA and CDR2 is FQGNSA. V shed 1 base, J shed 11 bases, and the junction held 4 bases outside the gene matches. CDR3: CASSLGTGGYAFF. CDR3 in DNA: TGTGCCAGCAGCTTAGGGACAGGGGGGTATGCTTTCTTT.

This chain connects TRBV12-3 or TRBV12-4 to TRBJ2-5; D gene uncertain. The CDR3 consists of 13 residues. Trimming took off 3 bases at V and 1 base at J, with 6 bases between the two ends. CDR3 nucleotides: TGTGCCAGCAGTTTGTACATCCAAGAGACCCAGTACTTC. It yields the protein CASSLYIQETQYF.

The rearrangement uses TRBV28 and TRBJ2-4; D perhaps matches TRBD1 (6 bases). Between the trimmed V and J ends, which lost 4 bases and 10 bases, there was a span of 26 bases. Germline assignment: CDR1 MDHEN and CDR2 SYDVKM. CDR3 length equals 17 residues. For the CDR3, the DNA is TGTGCCAGCAGTTCATGGTCTCTTGGGGGCGTTTCGAATATTCAGTACTTC. Protein sequence: CASSSWSLGGVSNIQYF.

V is TRBV5-1 and J is TRBJ1-3; a possible D gene is TRBD1 (6 bases). The V gene lost 4 bases and the J gene lost 1 base, with 15 bases spanning the gap. CDR1 is SGHRS and CDR2 is YFSETQ in the germline V gene. This CDR3 is 16 amino acids long. The CDR3 loop reads CASSPSPGTSGNTIYF. The CDR3 coding sequence is TGCGCCAGCAGCCCTTCCCCCGGGACATCTGGAAACACCATATATTTT.